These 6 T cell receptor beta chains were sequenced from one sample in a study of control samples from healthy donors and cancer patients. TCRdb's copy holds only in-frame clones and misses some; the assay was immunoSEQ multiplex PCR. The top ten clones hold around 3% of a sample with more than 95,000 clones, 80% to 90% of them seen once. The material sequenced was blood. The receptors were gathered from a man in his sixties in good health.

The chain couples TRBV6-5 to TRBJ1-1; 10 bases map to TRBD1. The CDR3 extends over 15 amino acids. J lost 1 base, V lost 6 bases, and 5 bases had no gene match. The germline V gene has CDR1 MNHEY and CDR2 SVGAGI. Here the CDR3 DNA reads TGTGCCAGCAGGGCCGGGACAGGGGCGAACACTGAAGCTTTCTTT. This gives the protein CASRAGTGANTEAFF.

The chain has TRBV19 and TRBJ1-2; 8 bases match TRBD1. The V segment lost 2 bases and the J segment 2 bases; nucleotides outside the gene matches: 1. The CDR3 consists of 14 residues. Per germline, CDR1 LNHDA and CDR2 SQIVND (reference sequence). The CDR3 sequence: CASSIHRGNYGYTF. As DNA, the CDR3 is TGTGCCAGTAGTATACACAGGGGGAACTATGGCTACACCTTC.

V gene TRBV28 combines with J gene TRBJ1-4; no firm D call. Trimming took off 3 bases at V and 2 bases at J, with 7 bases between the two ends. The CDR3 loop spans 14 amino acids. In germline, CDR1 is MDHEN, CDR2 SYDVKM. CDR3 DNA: TGTGCCAGCAGTTTTATCGGGACTAATGAAAAACTGTTTTTT. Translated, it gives CASSFIGTNEKLFF.

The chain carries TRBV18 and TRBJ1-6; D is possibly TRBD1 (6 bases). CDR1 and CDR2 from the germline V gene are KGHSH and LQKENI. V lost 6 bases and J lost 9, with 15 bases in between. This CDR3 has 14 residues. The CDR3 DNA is TGTGCCAGCTCCCTCGCCCTACAGGGTTCACCCCTCCACTTT. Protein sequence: CASSLALQGSPLHF. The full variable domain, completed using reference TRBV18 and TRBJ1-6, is NAGVMQNPRHLVRRRGQEARLRCSPMKGHSHVYWYRQLPEEGLKFMVYLQKENIIDESGMPKERFSAEFPKEGPSILRIQQVVRGDSAAYFCASSLALQGSPLHFGNGTRLTVT.

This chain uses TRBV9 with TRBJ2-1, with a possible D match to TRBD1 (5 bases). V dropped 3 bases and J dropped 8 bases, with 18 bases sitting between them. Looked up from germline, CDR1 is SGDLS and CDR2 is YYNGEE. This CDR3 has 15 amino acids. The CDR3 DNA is TGTGCCAGCAGCGCCATGGACACCTTGTCGGATGAGCAGTTCTTC. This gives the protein CASSAMDTLSDEQFF.

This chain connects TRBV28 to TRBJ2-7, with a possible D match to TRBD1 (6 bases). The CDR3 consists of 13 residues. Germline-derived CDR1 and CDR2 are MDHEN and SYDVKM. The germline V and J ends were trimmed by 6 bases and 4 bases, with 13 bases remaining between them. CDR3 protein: CASSRTAAYEQYF. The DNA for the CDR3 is TGTGCCAGCAGCAGGACAGCGGCTTACGAGCAGTACTTC.